The entry below gives a single TCR beta chain sequence along with its context. The target of this receptor is not known. No base qualities exist here, and no much larger clone lies one base off it. The sample comes from a study of OX40 agonist ivuxolimab in advanced cancers. With regard to the full study: Ivuxolimab, which targeted the costimulatory receptor OX40 (CD134), was an agonistic, fully human IgG2 monoclonal antibody. Partial responses occurred in three dose-escalation patients: two with cutaneous melanoma and one with hepatocellular carcinoma. In the dose-escalation cohort, approximately 83% of patients were male, and the mean age was approximately 60 years with a range of about 23 to 79. Prior anti-PD-1, anti-PD-L1 or anti-CTLA-4 therapy was permitted, and 40% of dose-escalation patients had received checkpoint inhibitors. Intravenous ivuxolimab was administered to patients every 2 weeks at six dose levels: 0.01, 0.1, 0.3, 1.5, 3 and 10 mg/kg. The point of sequencing TCRbeta in the periphery was to test whether ivuxolimab changed TCR sequence diversity and drove clonal T-cell expansion. Of the approximately 54 patients in dose escalation, 19 had hepatocellular carcinoma, around 15 had melanoma, 9 had renal cell carcinoma and 9 had head and neck cancer. The monotherapy dose-escalation portion (N of about 50 patients) of the phase I ivuxolimab trial is reported in the paper. On the study overall, not on this receptor specifically: At doses from 0.1 to 3.0 mg/kg, clonal expansion was seen in both CD4+ and CD8+ blood T cells between baseline and week 6. Antigen specificity was not determined for the clonally expanded peripheral T cells. After ivuxolimab, more expanded clones were found on average in CD8+ T cells than in CD4+ T cells. In partial responders in the 0.1-3.0 mg/kg groups, normalized peripheral clonal expansion was found to be among the lowest, especially among CD8+ T cells. Low levels of normalized T-cell clonal expansion were also seen in some patients who did not respond.

The trial excluded patients who had a history of autoimmune disease or who were on systemic immunosuppression. Peripheral blood for TCR sequencing was collected from all dose cohorts at baseline, on cycle 4 day 1, and on cycle 7 day 1. The samples were taken from a phase I, first-in-human, multicenter, open-label dose-escalation trial of ivuxolimab. Adults with locally advanced or metastatic melanoma, renal cell, hepatocellular, or head and neck squamous cell carcinoma were enrolled in the trial. Before TCR sequencing, CD4+ T cells and CD8+ T cells from peripheral blood were sorted into separate populations. Per the germline V gene (reference sequence), GTSNPN is the CDR1 and SVGIG is the CDR2. Between the V and J ends, shortened by 2 bases and 5 bases respectively, the junction contains 12 bases. The CDR3, cysteine through phenylalanine, is 13 amino acids long. The CDR3 DNA has 39 bases and is translated from base 1.

Genomic DNA was isolated from the sorted cells so that the TCRbeta CDR3 region could be sequenced. The immunoSEQ Assay was used for sequencing of TCRbeta CDR3 regions. TCRdb's version of the immuneACCESS table is confined to in-frame rearrangements and falls short of the full clone set. An unresolved V gene accounts for under half of the shortfall where checked; the remainder is of unknown origin. Counted in this sample were tens of thousands of clones; 84% of them appeared once. Clones ranked in the top ten supply around 2.4% of the sample. Recombination linked TRBV30 to TRBJ1-1; the D gene is perhaps TRBD1, from 5 matching bases. The sequences come from CD4+ or CD8+ T cells sorted from blood, collected in a trial of the OX40 agonist ivuxolimab. The clonotype was recovered from an adult with an advanced solid tumor such as melanoma, head and neck, liver or kidney cancer. The bases read TGTGCCTGGAGTCCCGGGGGGGGAACTGAAGCTTTCTTT. Its protein is CAWSPGGGTEAFF.